This T cell receptor beta chain appears in the sequencing data of a study of T cell responses to AZD1222 COVID-19 vaccine. Notes on the study in general: Spike-specific TCR repertoires showed rising breadth and depth after two AZD1222 doses.

Pooling was applied to second doses at about 4 or about 12 weeks. Measured with immunoSEQ multiplex PCR; TCRdb has only the in-frame clones, and not every one. Here the sample spans under 70,000 clones, 80% to 90% being singletons. On this clone itself: Its antigen is unknown.

The receptor was isolated from an adult who received the AZD1222 COVID-19 vaccine. The material sequenced was peripheral blood, taken 28 days after the second AZD1222 dose.

The chain's CDR3 is CASSQFPPERGLWNEQFF. CDR3 DNA sequence: TGTGCCAGCAGCCAATTTCCCCCCGAGAGGGGGCTTTGGAATGAGCAGTTCTTC. This rearrangement joins TRBV3-1 (or the pseudogene TRBV3-2) to TRBJ2-1; 7 nucleotides line up with TRBD1. V shed 2 bases and J 7 bases; nucleotides not matched to a gene: 17. Germline V lookup: CDR1 LGHDT, CDR2 YNNKEL (reference sequence). This CDR3 has 18 residues.